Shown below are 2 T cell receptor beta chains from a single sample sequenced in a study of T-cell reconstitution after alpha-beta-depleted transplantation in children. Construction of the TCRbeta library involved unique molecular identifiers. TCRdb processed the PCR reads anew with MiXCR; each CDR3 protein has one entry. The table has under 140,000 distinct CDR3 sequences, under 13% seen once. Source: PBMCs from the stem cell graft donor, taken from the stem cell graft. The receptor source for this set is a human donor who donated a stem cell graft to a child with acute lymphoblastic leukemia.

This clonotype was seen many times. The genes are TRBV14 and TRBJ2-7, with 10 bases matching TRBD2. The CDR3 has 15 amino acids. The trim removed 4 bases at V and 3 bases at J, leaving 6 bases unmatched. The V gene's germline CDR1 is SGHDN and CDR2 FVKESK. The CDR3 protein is CASSPTSGRIYEQYF. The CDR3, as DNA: TGTGCCAGCAGCCCGACTAGCGGGCGGATCTACGAGCAGTACTTC.

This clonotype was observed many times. As DNA, the CDR3 is TGTGCCAGCAGCCCCTTTCCGGGGGGAAATCAGCCCCAGCATTTT. It specifies CASSPFPGGNQPQHF. This chain uses TRBV7-2 with TRBJ1-5, with a tentative D call TRBD1 (5 bases). CDR1 SGHTA and CDR2 FQGNSA come from the germline V gene. This CDR3 contains 15 residues. Trimming shortened V by 5 bases and J by 4 bases, and 15 bases separated the two germline ends.